The T cell receptor beta chain described here comes from a study of blood T cells in healthy people across ages. Study-wide findings and caveats: The study lacked donor CMV status, which possibly confounded expanded clonotype changes.

CDR1 MNHEY and CDR2 SVGEGT come from the germline V gene. V was shortened by 0 bases and J by 4 bases, with 13 bases between the two germline ends. The CDR3 spans 15 residues. Using a J-beta primer mix together with a sample-barcoded 5' primer, a second PCR was run for roughly 6 to 12 cycles. MiXCR, run by TCRdb on the 5' RACE reads, gives a single entry per CDR3 protein. The repertoire holds 780,000 or so distinct CDR3 sequences, 25% seen once, with approximately 3.7% in the top ten. Comments on this clonotype: Its antigen is unknown.

The sample was also reused in another study, on T cells of mothers and their children. That source adds: A few healthy Caucasian mothers and their six children were the donors. Second-PCR primer M1S introduced sample barcodes and 2-4 random nucleotides. Reads recorded for TCR beta CDR3 numbered over 8 million per mother and about 3 million per child.

Sequencing used blood. The gene calls are TRBV6-2 or TRBV6-3 and TRBJ2-7; D possibly corresponds to TRBD1 (6 bases). The clonotype was recovered from a boy aged 5-17 years in good health. The CDR3 spells CASSYSRGTEYEQYF. CDR3 nucleotide sequence: TGTGCCAGCAGTTACTCCAGGGGAACTGAGTACGAGCAGTACTTC.